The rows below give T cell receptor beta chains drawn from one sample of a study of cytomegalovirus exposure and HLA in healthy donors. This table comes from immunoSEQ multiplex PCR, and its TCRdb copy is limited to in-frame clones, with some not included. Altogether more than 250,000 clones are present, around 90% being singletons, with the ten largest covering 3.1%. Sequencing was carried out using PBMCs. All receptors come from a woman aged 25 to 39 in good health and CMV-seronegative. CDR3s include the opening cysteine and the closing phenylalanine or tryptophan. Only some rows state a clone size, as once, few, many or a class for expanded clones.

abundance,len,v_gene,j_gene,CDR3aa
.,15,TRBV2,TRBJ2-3,CASNRPDRSTDTQYF
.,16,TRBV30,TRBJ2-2,CAWSDWSGSRAGELFF
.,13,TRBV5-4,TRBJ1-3,CASSLVGGNTIYF
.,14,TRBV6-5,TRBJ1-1,CASKGRPGNTEAFF
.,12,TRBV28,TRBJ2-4,CAITSAQNIQYF
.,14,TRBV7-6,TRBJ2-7,CASSLGRQGYEQYF
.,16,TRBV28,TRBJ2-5,CASSPPDRVPQETQYF
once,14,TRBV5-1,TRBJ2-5,CASRLDSVQETQYF
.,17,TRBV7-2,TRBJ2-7,CASSLTGREGFSYEQYF
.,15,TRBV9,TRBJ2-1,CASSEAAGLDNEQFF
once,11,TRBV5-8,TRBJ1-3,CASSFLSTIYF
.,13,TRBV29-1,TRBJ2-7,CSVDLLAGNEQYF
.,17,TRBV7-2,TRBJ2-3,CASSLSPGLTSTDTQYF
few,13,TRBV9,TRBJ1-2,CASSHGDSYGYTF
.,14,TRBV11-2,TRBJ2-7,CASSPGDRQYEQYF
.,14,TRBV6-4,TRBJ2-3,CASSEQGGADTQYF
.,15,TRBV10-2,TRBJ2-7,CASRGTGGAYYEQYF
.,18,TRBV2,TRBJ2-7,CASARRGEQTGIPYEQYF
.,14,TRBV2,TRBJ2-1,CASSESGLAHEQFF
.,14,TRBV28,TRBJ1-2,CASTEGQGQSGYTF
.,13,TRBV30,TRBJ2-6,CAWDGSGANVLTF
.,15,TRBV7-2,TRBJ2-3,CASSTRQGTTDTQYF
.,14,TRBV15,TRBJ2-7,CATSSGLVPYEQYF
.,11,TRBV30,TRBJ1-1,CAWYKNTEAFF
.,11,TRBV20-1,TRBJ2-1,CSAREANEQFF
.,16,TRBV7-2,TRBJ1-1,CASSLTGTGPSTEAFF
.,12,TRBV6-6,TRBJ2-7,CASASIAYEQYF
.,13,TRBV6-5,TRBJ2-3,CASREGTTDTQYF
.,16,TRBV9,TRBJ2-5,CASSVDLGGSRETQYF
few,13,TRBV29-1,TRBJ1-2,CSADRDRGQGYTF
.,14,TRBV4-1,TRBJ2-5,CASSKQEAGETQYF
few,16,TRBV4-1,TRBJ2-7,CASSQEGSQGNYEQYF
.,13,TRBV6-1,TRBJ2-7,CASSQTSAYEQYF
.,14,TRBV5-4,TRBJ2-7,CASSAGQGTYEQYF
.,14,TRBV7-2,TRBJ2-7,CASSPTSGGGEQYF
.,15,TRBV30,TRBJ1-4,CAWNTGVTTNEKLFF
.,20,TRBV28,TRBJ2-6,CASSLIVGVRRQPGANVLTF
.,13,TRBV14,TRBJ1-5,CASSPRANQPQHF
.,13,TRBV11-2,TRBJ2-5,CASSSRLGETQYF
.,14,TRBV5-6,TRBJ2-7,CASSLVGTTYEQYF
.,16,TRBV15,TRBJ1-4,CATSRLDRGQVQKLFF
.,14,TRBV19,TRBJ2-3,CASRRTVSTDTQYF
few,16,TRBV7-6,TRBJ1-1,CASSFGPRHSNTEAFF
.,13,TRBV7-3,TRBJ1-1,CASSTHVDTEAFF
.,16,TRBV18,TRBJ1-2,CASSPLIGNFNYGYTF
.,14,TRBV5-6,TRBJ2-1,CASSFWRTYNEQFF
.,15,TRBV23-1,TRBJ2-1,CASSQSRDRANEQFF
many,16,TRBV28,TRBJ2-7,CASSPGTSGSIYEQYF
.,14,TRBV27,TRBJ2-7,CASSPSGRGYEQYF
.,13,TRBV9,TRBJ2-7,CASSRWEWDEQYF
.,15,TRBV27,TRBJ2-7,CASSLKSGASYEQYF
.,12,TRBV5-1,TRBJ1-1,CASSLDGLEAFF
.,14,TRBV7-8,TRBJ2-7,CASSPRTGPYEQYF
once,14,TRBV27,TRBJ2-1,CASRLGGLPNEQFF
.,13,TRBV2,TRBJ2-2,CASSEAQGGELFF
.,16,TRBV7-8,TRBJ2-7,CASSLEGTSGTYEQYF
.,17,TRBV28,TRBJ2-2,CASRRLVWDPNTGELFF